The sample holds a few counts of the clone carrying this T cell receptor beta chain. The sample is drawn from a study of blood T cell repertoires in COVID-19. Assay used: immunoSEQ multiplex PCR; TCRdb lists only in-frame clones, some missing. The data contain tens of thousands of clones, around 80% of them singletons. The sequenced sample consisted of peripheral blood. The sequence was collected from an elderly woman with acute or convalescent COVID-19.

The DNA for the CDR3 is TGTGCCAGCAGTGTGAGGGCGACGGAGACCCAGTACTTC. Its translation: CASSVRATETQYF. The chain has TRBV5-6 and TRBJ2-5, with TRBD2 as a possible D gene (5 bases). Trimming shortened V by 5 bases and J by 5 bases, and 13 bases separated the two germline ends. Germline V gene sequence: CDR1 SGHDT, CDR2 YYEEEE. The CDR3 runs to 13 residues.